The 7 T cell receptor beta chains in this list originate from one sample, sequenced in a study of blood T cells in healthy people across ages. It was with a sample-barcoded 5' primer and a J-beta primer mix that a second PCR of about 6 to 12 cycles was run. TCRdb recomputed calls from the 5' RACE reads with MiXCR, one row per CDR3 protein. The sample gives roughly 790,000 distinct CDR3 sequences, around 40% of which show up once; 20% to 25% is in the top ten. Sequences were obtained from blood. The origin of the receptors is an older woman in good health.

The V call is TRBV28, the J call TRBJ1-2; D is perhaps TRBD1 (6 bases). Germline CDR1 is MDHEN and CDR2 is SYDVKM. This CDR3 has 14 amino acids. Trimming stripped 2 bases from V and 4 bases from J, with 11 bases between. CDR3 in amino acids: CASSLPDRTYGYTF. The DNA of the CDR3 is TGTGCCAGCAGTTTACCGGACAGAACCTATGGCTACACCTTC.

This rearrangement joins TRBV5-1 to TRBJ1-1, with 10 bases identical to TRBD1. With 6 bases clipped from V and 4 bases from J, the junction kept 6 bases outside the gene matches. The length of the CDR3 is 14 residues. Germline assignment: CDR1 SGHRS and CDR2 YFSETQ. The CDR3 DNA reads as TGCGCCAGCAACCGGGACAGGGGAGGCACTGAAGCTTTCTTT. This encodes CASNRDRGGTEAFF.

This chain's CDR3 is CSAQGLAISYNEQFF. DNA for the CDR3: TGCAGTGCTCAGGGACTAGCGATCTCCTACAATGAGCAGTTCTTC. The chain links TRBV20-1 to TRBJ2-1, with 10 bases lining up with TRBD2. The V gene's germline CDR1 is DFQATT and CDR2 SNEGSKA (reference sequence). The CDR3 sequence is 15 residues long. V shed 5 bases, J shed 0 bases, and the junction held 4 bases outside the gene matches.

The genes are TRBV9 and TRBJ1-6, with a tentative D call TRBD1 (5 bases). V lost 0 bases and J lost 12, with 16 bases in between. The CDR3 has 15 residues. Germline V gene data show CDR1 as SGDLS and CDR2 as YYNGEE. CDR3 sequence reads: CASSVEGAPLEPLHF. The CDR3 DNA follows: TGTGCCAGCAGCGTAGAAGGGGCCCCTCTTGAACCCCTCCACTTT.

CDR3 sequence: CASSQDQLKNIQYF. CDR3 sequence (DNA): TGCGCCAGCAGCCAAGATCAGCTCAAAAACATTCAGTACTTC. The chain links TRBV4-1 to TRBJ2-4; no clear D gene. This CDR3 spans 14 amino acids. V lost 0 bases to trimming and J lost 3 bases, with 6 bases between them. The germline gives CDR1 MGHRA, CDR2 YSYEKL.

CDR3: CSVEFGEVINYGYTF. The CDR3 DNA follows: TGCAGTGTCGAGTTCGGGGAAGTAATCAACTATGGCTACACCTTC. The chain couples TRBV20-1 to TRBJ1-2, with D unclear. Deletions cut 7 bases from V and 2 bases from J, with 20 bases between. Germline V gives CDR1 DFQATT, CDR2 SNEGSKA (reference sequence). The CDR3 is 15 amino acids.

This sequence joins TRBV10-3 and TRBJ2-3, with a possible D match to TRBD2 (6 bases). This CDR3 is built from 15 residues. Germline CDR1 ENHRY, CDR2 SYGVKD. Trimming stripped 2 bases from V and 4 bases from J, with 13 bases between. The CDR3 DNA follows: TGTGCCATCAGTGAGACTAGCATGCAGGCAGATACGCAGTATTTT. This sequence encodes CAISETSMQADTQYF.